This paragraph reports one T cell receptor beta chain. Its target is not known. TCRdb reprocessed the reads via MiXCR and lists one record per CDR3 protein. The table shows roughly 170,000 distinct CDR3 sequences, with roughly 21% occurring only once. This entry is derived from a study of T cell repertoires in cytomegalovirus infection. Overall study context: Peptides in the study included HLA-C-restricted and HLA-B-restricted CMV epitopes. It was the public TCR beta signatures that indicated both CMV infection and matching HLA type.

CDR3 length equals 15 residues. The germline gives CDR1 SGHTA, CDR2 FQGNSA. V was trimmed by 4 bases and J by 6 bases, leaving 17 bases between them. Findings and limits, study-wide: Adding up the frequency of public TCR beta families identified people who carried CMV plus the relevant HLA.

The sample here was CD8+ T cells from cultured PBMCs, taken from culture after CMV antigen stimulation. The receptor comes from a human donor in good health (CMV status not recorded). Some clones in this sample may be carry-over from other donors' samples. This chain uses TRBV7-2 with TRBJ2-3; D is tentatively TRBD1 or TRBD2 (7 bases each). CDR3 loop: CASSSGGGTSDTQYF. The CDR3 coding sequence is TGTGCCAGCAGCTCAGGGGGGGGGACATCGGATACGCAGTATTTT. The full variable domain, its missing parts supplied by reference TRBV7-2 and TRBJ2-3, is GAGVSQSPSNKVTEKGKDVELRCDPISGHTALYWYRQSLGQGLEFLIYFQGNSAPDKSGLPSDRFSAERTGGSVSTLTIQRTQQEDSAVYLCASSSGGGTSDTQYFGPGTRLTVL.